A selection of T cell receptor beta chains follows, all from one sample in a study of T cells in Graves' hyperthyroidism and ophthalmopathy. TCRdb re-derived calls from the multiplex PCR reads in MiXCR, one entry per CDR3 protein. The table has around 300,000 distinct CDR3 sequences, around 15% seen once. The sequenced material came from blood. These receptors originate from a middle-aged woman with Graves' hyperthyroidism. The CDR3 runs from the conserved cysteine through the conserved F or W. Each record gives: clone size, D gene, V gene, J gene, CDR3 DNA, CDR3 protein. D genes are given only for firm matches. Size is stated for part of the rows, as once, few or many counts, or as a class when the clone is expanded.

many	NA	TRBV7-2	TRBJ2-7	TGTGCCAGCACCCCCGACTGGGCCGTCGGGCAGTACTTC	CASTPDWAVGQYF
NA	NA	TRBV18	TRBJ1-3	TGTGCCAGCTCACCGGAACAGGCTGGAAACACCATATATTTT	CASSPEQAGNTIYF
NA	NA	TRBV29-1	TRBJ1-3	TGCAGCGTTGAAAACAGGGCACGAAACACCATATATTTT	CSVENRARNTIYF
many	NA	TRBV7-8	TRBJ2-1	TGTGCCAGCAGCTCAATAACAGGCTCCTACAATGAGCAGTTCTTC	CASSSITGSYNEQFF
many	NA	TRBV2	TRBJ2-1	TGTGCCAGCAGGGGACTGATAAGGGAAGAGGCGTACAATGAGCAGTTCTTC	CASRGLIREEAYNEQFF
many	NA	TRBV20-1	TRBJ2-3	TGCAGTGCTAACCCTACTAGGCTTAACACAGATACGCAGTATTTT	CSANPTRLNTDTQYF
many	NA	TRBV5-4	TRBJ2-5	TGTGCCAGCAGAAATGAGGCTGCCCAAGAGACCCAGTACTTC	CASRNEAAQETQYF
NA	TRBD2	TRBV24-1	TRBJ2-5	TGTGCCACCGCGACTAGCGGGAATCGGGAGACCCAGTACTTC	CATATSGNRETQYF
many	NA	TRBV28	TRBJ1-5	TGTGCCAGCAGATTCACAGGGACCAATCAGCCCCAGCATTTT	CASRFTGTNQPQHF
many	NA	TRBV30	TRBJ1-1	TGTGCCTGGAGACAATTAAACACTGAAGCTTTCTTT	CAWRQLNTEAFF
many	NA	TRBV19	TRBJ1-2	TGTGCCAGTAGTTCCGGTTCAGAACCATATGGCTACACCTTC	CASSSGSEPYGYTF
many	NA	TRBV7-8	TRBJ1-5	TGTGCCAGCAGCTCCCCCCGGGGACGTGGGCACAATCAGCCCCAGCATTTT	CASSSPRGRGHNQPQHF
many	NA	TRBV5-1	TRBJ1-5	TGCGCCAGCAGCTCCCAGGAAGGTCAGCCCCAGCATTTT	CASSSQEGQPQHF
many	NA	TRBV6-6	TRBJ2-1	TGTGCCAGCAGTTACTCGAAACTAGCCGGGGCCAATGAGCAGTTCTTC	CASSYSKLAGANEQFF
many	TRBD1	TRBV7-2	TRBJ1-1	TGTGCCAGCAGCTATGCGACAGGGTGGCCTTCCACTGAAGCTTTCTTT	CASSYATGWPSTEAFF
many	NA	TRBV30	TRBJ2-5	TGTGCCTGGAGTGTTACGAGGGAGACCCAGTACTTC	CAWSVTRETQYF
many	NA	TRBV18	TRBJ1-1	TGTGCCAGCTCACGGGAAATGAACACTGAAGCTTTCTTT	CASSREMNTEAFF
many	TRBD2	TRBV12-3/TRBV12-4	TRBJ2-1	TGTGCCAGCAGCTTAACGGGAGGATCCTACAATGAGCAGTTCTTC	CASSLTGGSYNEQFF
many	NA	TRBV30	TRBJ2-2	TGTGCCTGGAGTGTAGACGGGGAGCTGTTTTTT	CAWSVDGELFF
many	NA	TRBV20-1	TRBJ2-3	TGCAGTGCCGCCTCTCTCTCTAGCACAGATACGCAGTATTTT	CSAASLSSTDTQYF
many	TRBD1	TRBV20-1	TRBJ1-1	TGCAGTGTTCCACAGGGGGGGGACACTGAAGCTTTCTTT	CSVPQGGDTEAFF
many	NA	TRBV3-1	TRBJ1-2	TGTGCCAGCAGTCCCGGGGTTGGCTACACCTTC	CASSPGVGYTF
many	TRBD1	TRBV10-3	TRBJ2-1	TGTGCCACTACAGGGGGACAATACAATGAGCAGTTCTTC	CATTGGQYNEQFF
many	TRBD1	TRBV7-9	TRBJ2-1	TGTGCCAGCAGCTTACGATTTACCGGGACAGGGGAGGATGAGCAGTTCTTC	CASSLRFTGTGEDEQFF
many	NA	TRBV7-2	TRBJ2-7	TGTGCCAGCAGCTTAGACTACTACGAGCAGTACTTC	CASSLDYYEQYF
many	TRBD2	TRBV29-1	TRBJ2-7	TGCAGCGGGGGACTAGCCAACGAGCAGTACTTC	CSGGLANEQYF
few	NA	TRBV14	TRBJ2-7	TGTGCCAGCCACCCCGAGGGGGGACAACCACTGTACGAGCAGTACTTC	CASHPEGGQPLYEQYF
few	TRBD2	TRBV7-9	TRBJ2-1	TGTGCCAGCAGCCGCTACTCCGGGACTAGGAGCGACAATGAGCAGTTCTTC	CASSRYSGTRSDNEQFF
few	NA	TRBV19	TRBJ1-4	TGTGCCAGTAGTATAGTTTCAACTAATGAAAAACTGTTTTTT	CASSIVSTNEKLFF
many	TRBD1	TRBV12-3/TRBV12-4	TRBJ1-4	TGTGCCAGCAGTACAGGGGACTTGAGTAATGAAAAACTGTTTTTT	CASSTGDLSNEKLFF
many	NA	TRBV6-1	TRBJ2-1	TGTGCCAGCAGTGAAGTGGAAAGGGGGGCCCGAAATGAGCAGTTCTTC	CASSEVERGARNEQFF
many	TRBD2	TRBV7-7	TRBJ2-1	TGTGCTAGCAGCTCAGGGACTAGCGGGATATATGAGCAGTTCTTC	CASSSGTSGIYEQFF
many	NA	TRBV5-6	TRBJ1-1	TGTGCCAGCAGCTTGCGCAGGGAGGCTGAAGCTTTCTTT	CASSLRREAEAFF
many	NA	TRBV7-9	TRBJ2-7	TGTGCCAGCAAAGATGACTCGAGATCCAGCTCCTACGAGCAGTACTTC	CASKDDSRSSSYEQYF
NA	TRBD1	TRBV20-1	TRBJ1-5	TGCAGTGCTCTCGGACAGGATCGAGGTCAGCCCCAGCATTTT	CSALGQDRGQPQHF
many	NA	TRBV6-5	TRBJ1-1	TGTGCCAGCAGTTACTCAATTGAAGCTTTCTTT	CASSYSIEAFF
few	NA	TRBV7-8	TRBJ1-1	TGTGCCAGCAGCTTAGGGGTCAGGATAAACACTGAAGCTTTCTTT	CASSLGVRINTEAFF
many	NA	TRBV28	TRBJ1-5	TGTGCCAGCAGCAAAATAAGGGGGGGCAATCAGCCCCAGCATTTT	CASSKIRGGNQPQHF
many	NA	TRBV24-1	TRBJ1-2	TGTGCCACCAGTGATTCTACGATTGTACAGGGATGGCATGGCTACACCTTC	CATSDSTIVQGWHGYTF
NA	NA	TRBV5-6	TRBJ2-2	TGTGCCAGCAGCCTTGGTTTGGAGGTCGGGGAGCTGTTTTTT	CASSLGLEVGELFF
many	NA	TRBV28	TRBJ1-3	TGTGCCAGCAGTCCGCTCATGAGCTCTGGAAACACCATATATTTT	CASSPLMSSGNTIYF
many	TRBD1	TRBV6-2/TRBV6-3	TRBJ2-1	TGTGCCAGCAGTAGGACAGGGGACCCCTACAATGAGCAGTTCTTC	CASSRTGDPYNEQFF
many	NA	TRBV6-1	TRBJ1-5	TGTGCCAGCAGTACAGGGTGGATCGGCAATCAGCCCCAGCATTTT	CASSTGWIGNQPQHF
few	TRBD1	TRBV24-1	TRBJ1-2	TGTGCCACCAGTGCCCCCGACAGGGGGCGAGGCTATGGCTACACCTTC	CATSAPDRGRGYGYTF
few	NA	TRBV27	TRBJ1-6	TGTGCCAGCAGCCCGGGCCGGTCGGGTGTGTCACCCCTCCACTTT	CASSPGRSGVSPLHF
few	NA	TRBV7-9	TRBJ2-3	TGTGCCAGCAGCTTATTAGACGGCACAGATACGCAGTATTTT	CASSLLDGTDTQYF
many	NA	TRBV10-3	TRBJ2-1	TGTGCCATCAGTGATTCCGGCTACAATGAGCAGTTCTTC	CAISDSGYNEQFF
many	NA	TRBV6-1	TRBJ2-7	TGTGCCAGCAGGGAGGCCTACGAGCAGTACTTC	CASREAYEQYF
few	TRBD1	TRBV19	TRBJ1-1	TGTGCCAGTAGTATTCCTCCCAGGGGGCGCAGCACTGAAGCTTTCTTT	CASSIPPRGRSTEAFF
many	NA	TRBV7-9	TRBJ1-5	TGTGCCAGCAGCTTAGACCTTTATCAGCCCCAGCATTTT	CASSLDLYQPQHF
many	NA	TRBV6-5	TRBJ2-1	TGTGCCAGCAGTTACCGGGAGAGGTACAATGAGCAGTTCTTC	CASSYRERYNEQFF
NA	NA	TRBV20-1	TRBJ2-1	TGCAGTGCTAGTTCTAGGCGTAGCTCCTACAATGAGCAGTTCTTC	CSASSRRSSYNEQFF
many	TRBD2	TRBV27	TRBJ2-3	TGTGCCAGTACCGGGACTAGCGGGAGGACAGATACGCAGTATTTT	CASTGTSGRTDTQYF
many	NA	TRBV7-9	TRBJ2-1	TGTGCCAGCAGCTTAGCGTCAGGTTTCAATGAGCAGTTCTTC	CASSLASGFNEQFF
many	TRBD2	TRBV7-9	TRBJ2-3	TGTGCCAGCAGCCCGTTGACTAGCGGGAGCGCTGATACGCAGTATTTT	CASSPLTSGSADTQYF